This entry features one T cell receptor beta chain sequence. Its matching antigen is unknown. This sample stems from a study of PD-1 blockade in classical Hodgkin lymphoma. Study conclusions and caveats: Relapsed/refractory patients reportedly had lower baseline diversity than newly diagnosed patients. What caused the repertoire differences, perhaps disease activity or prior therapy, remains undefined.

Sample time point: newly diagnosed, previously untreated cHL patient sample. Negative selection with magnets was how CD8+ T cells were isolated from the thawed PBMCs. Germline V lookup: CDR1 SGHNT, CDR2 YENEEA. This CDR3 has 13 amino acids. The ends were cut back, 0 bases at V and 7 bases at J, with 10 bases in the middle. The repertoire was sequenced with immunoSEQ multiplex PCR; TCRdb's copy has only in-frame clones and lacks some. The sample consists of about 3,400 clones, approximately 80% of them appearing once. This chain connects TRBV11-3 to TRBJ2-7; D gene unclear. The TCR was taken from a human donor with classical Hodgkin lymphoma. Sequenced material: CD8+ T cells from blood. The CDR3: CASSLDWAGEQYF. DNA of the CDR3: TGTGCCAGCAGCTTAGATTGGGCCGGGGAGCAGTACTTC.